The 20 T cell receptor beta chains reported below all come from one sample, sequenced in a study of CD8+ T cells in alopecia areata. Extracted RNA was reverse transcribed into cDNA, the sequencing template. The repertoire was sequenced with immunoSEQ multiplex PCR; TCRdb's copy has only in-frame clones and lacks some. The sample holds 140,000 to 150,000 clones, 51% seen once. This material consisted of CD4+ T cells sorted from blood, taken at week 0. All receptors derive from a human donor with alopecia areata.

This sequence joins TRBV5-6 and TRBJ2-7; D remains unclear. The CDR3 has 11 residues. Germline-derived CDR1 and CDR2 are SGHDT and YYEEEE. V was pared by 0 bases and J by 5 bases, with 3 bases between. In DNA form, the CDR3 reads TGTGCCAGCAGCTTGGCCGACGAGCAGTACTTC. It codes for CASSLADEQYF. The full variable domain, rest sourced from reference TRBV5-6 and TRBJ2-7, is DAGVTQSPTHLIKTRGQQVTLRCSPKSGHDTVSWYQQALGQGPQFIFQYYEEEERQRGNFPDRFSGHQFPNYSSELNVNALLLGDSALYLCASSLADEQYFGPGTRLTVT.

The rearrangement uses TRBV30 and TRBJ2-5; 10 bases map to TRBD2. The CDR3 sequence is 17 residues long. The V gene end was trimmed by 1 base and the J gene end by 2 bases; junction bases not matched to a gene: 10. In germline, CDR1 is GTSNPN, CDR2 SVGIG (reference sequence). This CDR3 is CAWSDPGTSVEQETQYF. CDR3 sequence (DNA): TGTGCCTGGAGTGACCCGGGGACTAGCGTCGAACAAGAGACCCAGTACTTC.

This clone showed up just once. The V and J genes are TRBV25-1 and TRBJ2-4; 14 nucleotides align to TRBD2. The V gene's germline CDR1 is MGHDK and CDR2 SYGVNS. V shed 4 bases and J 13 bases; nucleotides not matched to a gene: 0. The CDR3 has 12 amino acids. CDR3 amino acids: CASSGTSGRQYF. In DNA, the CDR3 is TGTGCCAGCAGTGGGACTAGCGGGAGGCAGTACTTC.

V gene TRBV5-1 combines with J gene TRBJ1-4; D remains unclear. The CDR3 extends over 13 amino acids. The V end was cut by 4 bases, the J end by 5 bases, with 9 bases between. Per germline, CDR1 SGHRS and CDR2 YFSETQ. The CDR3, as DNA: TGCGCCAGCAGCGAGGGCGCAAATGAAAAACTGTTTTTT. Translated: CASSEGANEKLFF.

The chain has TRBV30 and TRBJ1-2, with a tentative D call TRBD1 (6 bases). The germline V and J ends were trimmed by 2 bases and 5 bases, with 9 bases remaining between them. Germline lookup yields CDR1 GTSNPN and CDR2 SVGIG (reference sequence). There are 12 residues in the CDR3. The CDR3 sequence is CAWSSGQYGYTF. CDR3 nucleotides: TGTGCCTGGAGTTCAGGACAGTATGGCTACACCTTC.

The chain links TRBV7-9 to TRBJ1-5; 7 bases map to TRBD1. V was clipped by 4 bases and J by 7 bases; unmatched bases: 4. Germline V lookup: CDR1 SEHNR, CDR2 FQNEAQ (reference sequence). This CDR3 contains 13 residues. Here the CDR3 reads CASSYTGDQPQHF. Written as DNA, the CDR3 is TGTGCCAGCAGCTATACAGGGGACCAGCCCCAGCATTTT. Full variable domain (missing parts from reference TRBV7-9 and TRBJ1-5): DTGVSQNPRHKITKRGQNVTFRCDPISEHNRLYWYRQTLGQGPEFLTYFQNEAQLEKSRLLSDRFSAERPKGSFSTLEIQRTEQGDSAMYLCASSYTGDQPQHFGDGTRLSIL.

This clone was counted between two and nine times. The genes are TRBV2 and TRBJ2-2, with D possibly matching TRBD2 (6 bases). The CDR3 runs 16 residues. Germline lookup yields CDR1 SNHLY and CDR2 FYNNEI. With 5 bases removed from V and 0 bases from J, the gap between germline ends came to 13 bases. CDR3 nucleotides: TGTGCCAGCAGTTCTAATGGAGGGGCGAACACCGGGGAGCTGTTTTTT. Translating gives CASSSNGGANTGELFF.

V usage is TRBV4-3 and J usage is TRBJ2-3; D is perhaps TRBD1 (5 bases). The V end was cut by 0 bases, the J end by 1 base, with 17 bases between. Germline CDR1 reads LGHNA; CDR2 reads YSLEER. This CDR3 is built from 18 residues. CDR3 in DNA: TGCGCCAGCAGCCAAGATTTTAAGTTGTGGGGCCGCACAGATACGCAGTATTTT. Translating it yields CASSQDFKLWGRTDTQYF.

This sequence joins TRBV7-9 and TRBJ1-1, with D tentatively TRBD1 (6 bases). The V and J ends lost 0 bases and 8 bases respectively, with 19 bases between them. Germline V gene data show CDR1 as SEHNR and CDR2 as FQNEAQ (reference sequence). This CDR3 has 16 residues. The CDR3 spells CASSLAPRTVKPEAFF. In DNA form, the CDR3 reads TGTGCCAGCAGCTTAGCGCCACGGACAGTTAAACCCGAAGCTTTCTTT.

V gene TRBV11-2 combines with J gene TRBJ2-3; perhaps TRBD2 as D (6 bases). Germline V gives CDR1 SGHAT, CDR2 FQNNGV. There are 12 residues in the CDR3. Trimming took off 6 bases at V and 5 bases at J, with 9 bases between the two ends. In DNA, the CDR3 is TGTGCCAGCAGGGAAGCGGGAGATACGCAGTATTTT. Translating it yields CASREAGDTQYF.

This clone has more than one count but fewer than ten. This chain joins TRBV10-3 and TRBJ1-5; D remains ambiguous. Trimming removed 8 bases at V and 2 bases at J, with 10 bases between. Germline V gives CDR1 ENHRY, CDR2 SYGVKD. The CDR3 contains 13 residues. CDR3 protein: CAIGNGGNQPQHF. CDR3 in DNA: TGTGCCATCGGGAACGGGGGCAATCAGCCCCAGCATTTT.

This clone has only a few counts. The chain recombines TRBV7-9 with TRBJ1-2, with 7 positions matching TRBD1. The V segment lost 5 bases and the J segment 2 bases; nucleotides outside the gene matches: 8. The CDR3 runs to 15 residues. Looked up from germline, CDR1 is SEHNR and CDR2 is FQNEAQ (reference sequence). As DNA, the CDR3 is TGTGCCAGCAGCCTAAATTTACAGGGGAACTATGGCTACACCTTC. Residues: CASSLNLQGNYGYTF. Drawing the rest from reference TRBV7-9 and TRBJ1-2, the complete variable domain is DTGVSQNPRHKITKRGQNVTFRCDPISEHNRLYWYRQTLGQGPEFLTYFQNEAQLEKSRLLSDRFSAERPKGSFSTLEIQRTEQGDSAMYLCASSLNLQGNYGYTFGSGTRLTVV.

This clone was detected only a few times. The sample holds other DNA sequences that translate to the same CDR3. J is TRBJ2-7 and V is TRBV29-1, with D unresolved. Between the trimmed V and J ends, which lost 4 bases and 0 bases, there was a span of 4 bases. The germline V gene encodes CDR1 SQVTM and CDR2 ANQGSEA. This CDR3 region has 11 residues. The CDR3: CSVGTSYEQYF. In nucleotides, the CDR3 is TGCAGCGTTGGAACCTCCTACGAGCAGTACTTC.

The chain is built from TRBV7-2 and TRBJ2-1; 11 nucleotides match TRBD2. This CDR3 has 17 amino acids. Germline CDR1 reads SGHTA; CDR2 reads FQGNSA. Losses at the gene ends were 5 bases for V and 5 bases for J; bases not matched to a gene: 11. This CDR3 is CASSNSLRLAGNNEQFF. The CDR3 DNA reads TGTGCCAGCAGCAACTCCCTAAGACTAGCGGGAAACAATGAGCAGTTCTTC.

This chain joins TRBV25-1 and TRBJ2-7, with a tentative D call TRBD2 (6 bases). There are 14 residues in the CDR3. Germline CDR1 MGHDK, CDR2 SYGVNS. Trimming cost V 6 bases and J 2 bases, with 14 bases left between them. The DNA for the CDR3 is TGTGCCAGCAGGGGTGGGAGCGGGCCCTACGAGCAGTACTTC. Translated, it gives CASRGGSGPYEQYF.

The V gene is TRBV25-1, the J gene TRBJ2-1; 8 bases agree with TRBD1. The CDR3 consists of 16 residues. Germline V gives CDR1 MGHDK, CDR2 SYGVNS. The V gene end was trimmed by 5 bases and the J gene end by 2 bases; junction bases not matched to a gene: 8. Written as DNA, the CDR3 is TGTGCCAGCAGTACTGGACAGGGTAGGACCTACAATGAGCAGTTCTTC. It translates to CASSTGQGRTYNEQFF.

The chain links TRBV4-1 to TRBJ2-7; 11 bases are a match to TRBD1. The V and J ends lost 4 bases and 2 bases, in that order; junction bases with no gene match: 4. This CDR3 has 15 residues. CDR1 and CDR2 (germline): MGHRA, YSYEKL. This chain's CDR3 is CASSPLDRGPYEQYF. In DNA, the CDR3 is TGCGCCAGCAGCCCCCTGGACAGGGGGCCCTACGAGCAGTACTTC.

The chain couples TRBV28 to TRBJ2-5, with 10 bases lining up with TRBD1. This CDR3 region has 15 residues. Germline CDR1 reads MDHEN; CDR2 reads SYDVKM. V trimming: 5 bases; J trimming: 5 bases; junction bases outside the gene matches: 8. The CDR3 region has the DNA TGTGCCAGCAGTGGTGACAGGGGGCGCGGGGAGACCCAGTACTTC. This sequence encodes CASSGDRGRGETQYF.

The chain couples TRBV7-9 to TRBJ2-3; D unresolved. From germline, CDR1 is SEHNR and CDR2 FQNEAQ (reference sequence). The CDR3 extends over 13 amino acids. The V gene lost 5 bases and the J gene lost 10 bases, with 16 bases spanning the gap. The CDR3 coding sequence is TGTGCCAGCAGCCCACTGACTGCCAATGCGCAGTATTTT. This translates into CASSPLTANAQYF.

The CDR3 sequence is CASSLLGQTDNEQFF. CDR3 nucleotides: TGTGCCAGCAGCCTACTAGGACAGACAGACAATGAGCAGTTCTTC. The chain combines TRBV7-2 with TRBJ2-1; tentative D call: TRBD1 (6 bases). Germline lookup yields CDR1 SGHTA and CDR2 FQGNSA. V was pared by 5 bases and J by 5 bases, with 16 bases between. There are 15 residues in the CDR3.